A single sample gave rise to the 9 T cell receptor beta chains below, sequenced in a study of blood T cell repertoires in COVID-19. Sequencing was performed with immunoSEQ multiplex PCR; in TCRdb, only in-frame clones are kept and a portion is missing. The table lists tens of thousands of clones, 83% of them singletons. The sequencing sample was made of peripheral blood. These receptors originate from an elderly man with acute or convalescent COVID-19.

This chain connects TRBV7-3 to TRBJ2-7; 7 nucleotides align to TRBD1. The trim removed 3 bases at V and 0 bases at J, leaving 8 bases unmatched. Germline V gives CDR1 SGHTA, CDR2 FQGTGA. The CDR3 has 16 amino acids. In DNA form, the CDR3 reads TGTGCCAGCAGCTTTCATACAGGGGAGAGCTCCTACGAGCAGTACTTC. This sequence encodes CASSFHTGESSYEQYF.

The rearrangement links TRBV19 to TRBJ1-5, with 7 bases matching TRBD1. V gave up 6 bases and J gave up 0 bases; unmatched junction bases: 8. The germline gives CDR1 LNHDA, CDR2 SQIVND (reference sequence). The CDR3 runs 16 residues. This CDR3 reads CASRPGTVDSNQPQHF. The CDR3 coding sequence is TGTGCCAGTAGACCCGGGACAGTCGATAGCAATCAGCCCCAGCATTTT.

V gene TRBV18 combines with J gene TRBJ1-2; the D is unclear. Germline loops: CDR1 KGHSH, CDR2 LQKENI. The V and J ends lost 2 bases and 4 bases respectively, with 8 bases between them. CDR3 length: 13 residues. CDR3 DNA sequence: TGTGCCAGCTCACCAAATCCAGTCTATGGCTACACCTTC. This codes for CASSPNPVYGYTF.

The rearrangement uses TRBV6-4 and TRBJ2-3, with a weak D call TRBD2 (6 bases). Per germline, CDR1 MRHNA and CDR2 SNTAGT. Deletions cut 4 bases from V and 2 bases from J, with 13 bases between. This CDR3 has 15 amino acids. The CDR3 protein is CASSANGLNTDTQYF. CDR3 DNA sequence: TGTGCCAGCAGTGCCAATGGACTAAACACAGATACGCAGTATTTT.

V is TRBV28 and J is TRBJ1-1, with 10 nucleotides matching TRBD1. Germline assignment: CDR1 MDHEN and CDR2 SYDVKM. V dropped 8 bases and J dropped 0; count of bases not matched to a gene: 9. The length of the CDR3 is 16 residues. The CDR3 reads CASLPGTGVLNTEAFF. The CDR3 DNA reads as TGTGCCAGCCTCCCCGGGACAGGGGTTTTGAACACTGAAGCTTTCTTT.

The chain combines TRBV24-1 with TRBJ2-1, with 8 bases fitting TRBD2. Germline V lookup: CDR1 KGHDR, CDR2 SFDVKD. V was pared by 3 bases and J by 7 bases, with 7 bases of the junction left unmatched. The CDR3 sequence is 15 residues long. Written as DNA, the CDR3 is TGTGCCACCAGTGATAACGGGGGGGCTTTGAATGAGCAGTTCTTC. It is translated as CATSDNGGALNEQFF.

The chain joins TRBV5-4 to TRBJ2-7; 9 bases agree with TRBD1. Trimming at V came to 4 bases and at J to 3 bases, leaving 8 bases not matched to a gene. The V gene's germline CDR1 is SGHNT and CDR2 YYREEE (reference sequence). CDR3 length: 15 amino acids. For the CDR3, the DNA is TGTGCCAGCAGCACTTCCGGGACAGGGATCTACGAGCAGTACTTC. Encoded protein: CASSTSGTGIYEQYF.

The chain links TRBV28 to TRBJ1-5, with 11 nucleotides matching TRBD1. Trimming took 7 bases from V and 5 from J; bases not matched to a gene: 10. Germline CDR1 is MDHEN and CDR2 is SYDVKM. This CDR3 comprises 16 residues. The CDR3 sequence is CASTNGQGAWDQPQHF. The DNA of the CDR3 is TGTGCCAGCACTAATGGACAGGGGGCTTGGGATCAGCCCCAGCATTTT.

The CDR3, as DNA: TGTGCCACCAGCAGGACAAATGAGCAGTTCTTC. Encoded protein: CATSRTNEQFF. The V gene is TRBV15, the J gene TRBJ2-1; no clear D. The germline V and J ends were trimmed by 3 bases and 7 bases, with 4 bases remaining between them. Per the germline V gene, CDR1 is LNHNV and CDR2 is YYDKDF (reference sequence). The CDR3 runs 11 residues.